Listed below are T cell receptor beta chains from one sample, sequenced in a study of T cell clones after liver transplantation. Here immunoSEQ multiplex PCR was the method, and the copy in TCRdb shows in-frame clones only, minus some. The table includes about 25,000 clones, around 63% detected once. The material sequenced was CD4+ T cells from blood, taken before liver transplant. Source of these receptors: a human donor who received a liver transplant. The CDR3 runs from the conserved cysteine through the conserved F or W. The D gene is left open where the match is weak. Part of the rows lack a size; the others show once, few, many or a class for expanded clones.

d_call j_call clone_size v_call cdr3_length cdr3_nt cdr3_aa
- TRBJ1-1 - TRBV4-1 15 TGCGCCAGCAGCCAAGAACGGTTACGAAACACTGAAGCTTTCTTT CASSQERLRNTEAFF
TRBD2 TRBJ2-5 - TRBV27 14 TGTGCCAGCCAGAATAGCGGGAATGGTGAGACCCAGTACTTC CASQNSGNGETQYF
- TRBJ2-3 once TRBV28 10 TGTGCCAGCGGGGCAGATACGCAGTATTTT CASGADTQYF
- TRBJ2-3 - TRBV18 15 TGTGCCAGCTCACCCGGTTTGGGAGTTGCAGATACGCAGTATTTT CASSPGLGVADTQYF
- TRBJ2-1 few TRBV28 14 TGTGCCAGCAGGACTCCGGGTCTCTACCGTGAGCAGTTCTTC CASRTPGLYREQFF
- TRBJ1-2 - TRBV11-2 12 TGTGCCAGCAGCCAAGCTAACTATGGCTACACCTTC CASSQANYGYTF
- TRBJ1-5 - TRBV2 15 TGTGCCAGCAGTGAAGGGCAGAGTAGCAATCAGCCCCAGCATTTT CASSEGQSSNQPQHF
- TRBJ1-2 - TRBV19 15 TGTGCCAGTAGTATCGAAGGGGCTCTAAACTATGGCTACACCTTC CASSIEGALNYGYTF
- TRBJ2-5 - TRBV12-5 13 TGTGCTAGTGGTTTGGGAGTAGGGGAGACCCAGTACTTC CASGLGVGETQYF
TRBD2 TRBJ2-7 - TRBV5-1 16 TGCGCCAGCAGCCTAACTAGCGGGAGAACCCCCTACGAGCAGTACTTC CASSLTSGRTPYEQYF
- TRBJ2-5 once TRBV4-2 17 TGTGCCAGCAGCCAAGACGACCGGGGATCCCTCCAAGAGACCCAGTACTTC CASSQDDRGSLQETQYF
- TRBJ1-4 few TRBV18 15 TGTGCCAGCTCACCAGAACAGGGACCTCATGAAAAACTGTTTTTT CASSPEQGPHEKLFF
TRBD2 TRBJ2-7 - TRBV5-1 14 TGCGCCAGCAGCGCGGGTAGCGGGTCCTACGAGCAGTACTTC CASSAGSGSYEQYF
TRBD1 TRBJ2-5 - TRBV15 15 TGTGCCACCAGCAGAGGGGGACAGGGTAAAGAGACCCAGTACTTC CATSRGGQGKETQYF
TRBD2 TRBJ2-1 - TRBV7-9 16 TGTGCCAGCAGCTTAAATAGCGGGAGCTCCTACAATGAGCAGTTCTTC CASSLNSGSSYNEQFF
- TRBJ2-7 - TRBV27 13 TGTGCCAGCAGTTCAGTGAGTGACTACGAGCAGTACTTC CASSSVSDYEQYF
TRBD2 TRBJ2-3 once TRBV19 14 TGTGCCAGTAAGGGGCGGGGGTACACAGATACGCAGTATTTT CASKGRGYTDTQYF
TRBD2 TRBJ2-7 - TRBV30 12 TGTGCCTGGAGTGAGGGACTAGCCCAACCAGGCTTC CAWSEGLAQPGF
- TRBJ1-5 - TRBV4-1 15 TGCGCCAGCAGCCAAGATGGGGCACCTCATCAGCCCCAGCATTTT CASSQDGAPHQPQHF
- TRBJ2-1 - TRBV4-3 12 TGCGCCAGCAGCCAAGATACCGATGAGCAGTTCTTC CASSQDTDEQFF
- TRBJ1-1 - TRBV11-3 14 TGTGCCAGCAGCCTGACACAGGGCAGGACTGAAGCTTTCTTT CASSLTQGRTEAFF
- TRBJ1-2 few TRBV7-9 13 TGTGCCAGCAGCTTATCAAACAACTATGGCTACACCTTC CASSLSNNYGYTF
- TRBJ1-2 few TRBV6-1 16 TGTGCCAGCAGTGAAGCGCTGGGGGGGGTCTCCTATGGCTACACCTTC CASSEALGGVSYGYTF
- TRBJ1-3 - TRBV28 16 TGTGCCAGCGGATCCGGCGGGGAAGGCTCTGGAAACACCATATATTTT CASGSGGEGSGNTIYF
TRBD2 TRBJ2-1 - TRBV7-2 14 TGTGCCAGCAGCTTAGCTGTTAGCGGGAAGGAGCAGTTCTTC CASSLAVSGKEQFF
- TRBJ2-3 once TRBV4-3 12 TGCGCCAGCAGCCAGGACACAGATACGCAGTATTTT CASSQDTDTQYF
- TRBJ2-3 - TRBV5-4 17 TGTGCCAGCAGCTTGGAGTGGACGGTTAGCGTGCCAGATACGCAGTATTTT CASSLEWTVSVPDTQYF
- TRBJ1-1 - TRBV18 12 TGTGCCAGCTCACCCCAGAGCACTGAAGCTTTCTTT CASSPQSTEAFF
- TRBJ2-7 - TRBV14 12 TGTGCCAGCAGCCAACTTAGCTACGAGCAGTACTTC CASSQLSYEQYF
- TRBJ2-4 - TRBV11-3 16 TGTGCCAGCAGCTTAGAAGAGGGGCGGTTGGGAAACATTCAGTACTTC CASSLEEGRLGNIQYF
TRBD1 TRBJ2-2 - TRBV28 14 TGTGCCAGCAGTTTAAACAGGGGGACCGGGGAGCTGTTTTTT CASSLNRGTGELFF
- TRBJ2-4 - TRBV7-2 14 TGTGCCAGCAGCTTAGACAGGGCCAAAAACATTCAGTACTTC CASSLDRAKNIQYF
- TRBJ1-1 - TRBV2 14 TGTGCCAGCACCTTAACAGGGTTCGGCACTGAAGCTTTCTTT CASTLTGFGTEAFF
TRBD2 TRBJ2-5 - TRBV27 20 TGTGCCAGCAGTTTACGATTCGGGACTAGCGGGCCAAACTGGGGAGAGACCCAGTACTTC CASSLRFGTSGPNWGETQYF
- TRBJ1-2 - TRBV9 12 TGTGCCAGCAGCTCCCAGGGGCAAGGCTACACCTTC CASSSQGQGYTF
TRBD1 TRBJ1-5 - TRBV6-4 14 TGTGCCAGCAGTGACGACAGGGAAAATCAGCCCCAGCATTTT CASSDDRENQPQHF
- TRBJ2-3 - TRBV5-6 15 TGTGCCAGCAGCTTGTCTATAAGGCAGGCCGATACGCAGTATTTT CASSLSIRQADTQYF
TRBD2 TRBJ2-7 - TRBV2 15 TGTGCCAGCAGTGAAGCCGGGGGGGGCCCCTACGAGCAGTACTTC CASSEAGGGPYEQYF
- TRBJ1-5 - TRBV19 13 TGTGCCAGTAGTCCCGGGCTCACTCAGCCCCAGCATTTT CASSPGLTQPQHF
TRBD2 TRBJ2-1 - TRBV2 15 TGTGCCAGCAAAGGGACTAGCGGGGTTTACAATGAGCAGTTCTTC CASKGTSGVYNEQFF
- TRBJ2-7 - TRBV5-6 11 TGTGCCAGCAGCTTGTTCTACGAGCAGTACTTC CASSLFYEQYF
TRBD2 TRBJ2-3 - TRBV19 15 TGTGCCAGTAGTATAGAAAGCGGGGGCACAGATACGCAGTATTTT CASSIESGGTDTQYF
TRBD1 TRBJ1-2 - TRBV27 15 TGTGCCAGCAGTTCCCTTTCAGGGGGTGGTGGGGGCTACACCTTC CASSSLSGGGGGYTF
- TRBJ1-1 - TRBV10-1 13 TGCGCCAGCAGTGATCAACGGAACACTGAAGCTTTCTTT CASSDQRNTEAFF
- TRBJ1-1 medium-sized TRBV6-1 13 TGTGCCAGCCAAGCGCTTACGGACACTGAAGCTTTCTTT CASQALTDTEAFF
TRBD1 TRBJ1-2 - TRBV19 15 TGTGCCAGTAGTATAGTACGGACAGGGGATCCGGGCTACACCTTC CASSIVRTGDPGYTF
- TRBJ1-1 - TRBV2 13 TGTGCCAGCAGTGTGGGTATGAACACTGAAGCTTTCTTT CASSVGMNTEAFF
- TRBJ1-2 - TRBV28 14 TGTGCCAGCAGTCCTCCGGACAGACCTTATGGCTACACCTTC CASSPPDRPYGYTF
- TRBJ2-3 few TRBV9 16 TGTGCCAGCAGCGCCCTCGGCCGGCTGGACACAGATACGCAGTATTTT CASSALGRLDTDTQYF
TRBD2 TRBJ2-1 - TRBV27 17 TGTGCCAGCAGTCCTGGACTAGCGGGGGATTCCTACAATGAGCAGTTCTTC CASSPGLAGDSYNEQFF
TRBD1 TRBJ1-4 - TRBV6-1 16 TGTGCCAGCAGTGTAGCAGGGGGGGGAACTAATGAAAAACTGTTTTTT CASSVAGGGTNEKLFF
TRBD2 TRBJ2-7 - TRBV6-5 15 TGTGCCAGCCGACTATCCTCGCGGGGGGACTACGAGCAGTACTTC CASRLSSRGDYEQYF
- TRBJ1-2 few TRBV28 14 TGTGCCAGCAGCCCCCCGTCTGAGGGGTATGGCTACACCTTC CASSPPSEGYGYTF
TRBD1 TRBJ1-2 few TRBV19 13 TGTGCCAGTAGCAAGGGACAGGTTTATGGCTACACCTTC CASSKGQVYGYTF
- TRBJ1-2 - TRBV25-1 13 TGTGCCAGCAGTGCCTTGGACACATTTGGCTACACCTTC CASSALDTFGYTF
TRBD1 TRBJ2-5 - TRBV5-6 17 TGTGCCAGCAGCCTCGAGTCCCGGGACAGGTTCCAAGAGACCCAGTACTTC CASSLESRDRFQETQYF